Each of the 11 T cell receptor beta chains below was sequenced from the same sample in a study of T cell repertoires in cytomegalovirus infection. One entry per CDR3 protein results from TCRdb running MiXCR on the reads. The repertoire holds a few hundred thousand distinct CDR3 sequences, roughly 13% seen once, with around 9% in the top ten. The specimen sequenced was PBMCs. These TCRs come from a human donor in good health (CMV status not recorded). Some clones in this sample may be carry-over from other donors' samples.

CDR3 amino acids: CASSLLRVSSSGNTIYF. CDR3 coding DNA: TGTGCCAGCAGTCTACTCAGGGTATCGAGCTCTGGAAACACCATATATTTT. The V gene is TRBV28, the J gene TRBJ1-3; D is possibly TRBD1 (5 bases). The V end lost 5 bases, the J end lost 0 bases, and 17 bases lay between the germline ends. This CDR3 contains 17 residues. Looked up from germline, CDR1 is MDHEN and CDR2 is SYDVKM.

This chain uses TRBV5-1 with TRBJ1-1; D might be TRBD1 (5 bases). V lost 0 bases, J lost 5 bases, and 8 bases lay in between. The germline gives CDR1 SGHRS, CDR2 YFSETQ. The CDR3 has 13 residues. CDR3 loop: CASSLVGVTEAFF. In DNA form, the CDR3 reads TGCGCCAGCAGCTTGGTGGGGGTTACTGAAGCTTTCTTT.

This clonotype was detected only a few times. The genes are TRBV7-9 and TRBJ1-1, with D perhaps TRBD1 (6 bases). This CDR3 region has 14 residues. V lost 7 bases and J 5 bases, leaving 17 bases between the germline ends. Per germline, CDR1 SEHNR and CDR2 FQNEAQ (reference sequence). The CDR3 region has the DNA TGTGCCAGCACGAGTCAAGGGGGAACAACTGAAGCTTTCTTT. Amino acids: CASTSQGGTTEAFF.

This clonotype was seen a handful of times. The chain employs TRBV25-1 and TRBJ2-5; D possibly corresponds to TRBD2 (6 bases). CDR3 length: 14 residues. The V and J ends lost 3 bases and 4 bases respectively, with 12 bases between them. The V gene's germline CDR1 is MGHDK and CDR2 SYGVNS. CDR3: CASSDVRDSETQYF. In nucleotides, the CDR3 is TGTGCCAGCAGTGATGTCCGGGACTCAGAGACCCAGTACTTC.

At least ten counts were recorded for this clonotype. The chain couples TRBV7-9 to TRBJ2-7; either TRBD1 or TRBD2 may fit D (5 bases each). The CDR3 is 14 residues long. V was trimmed by 0 bases and J by 2 bases, leaving 8 bases between them. From germline, CDR1 is SEHNR and CDR2 FQNEAQ (reference sequence). The CDR3 loop reads CASSLAGEPYEQYF. The DNA of the CDR3 is TGTGCCAGCAGCTTAGCGGGGGAACCCTACGAGCAGTACTTC.

The rearrangement links TRBV12-3 or TRBV12-4 to TRBJ2-1; 9 positions agree with TRBD1. V lost 2 bases, J lost 13 bases, and 6 bases stayed unmatched. CDR3 length: 13 residues. The CDR3 sequence: CASSLLGQGQQFF. CDR3 in DNA: TGTGCCAGCAGTTTATTGGGACAGGGTCAACAGTTCTTC.

This clonotype was observed many times. The CDR3 DNA follows: TGTGCCAGCAGCTCCGGACAGGGGGGGCTCTATGGCTACACCTTC. Amino acids: CASSSGQGGLYGYTF. The chain recombines TRBV7-2 with TRBJ1-2, with TRBD1 matching 10 bases. V was pared by 4 bases and J by 4 bases, with 6 bases of the junction left unmatched. The CDR3 extends over 15 amino acids. The germline CDR1 and CDR2 sequences are SGHTA and FQGNSA.

The V gene is TRBV28, the J gene TRBJ2-3, with 9 positions matching TRBD2. Germline lookup yields CDR1 MDHEN and CDR2 SYDVKM. V lost 5 bases to trimming and J lost 0 bases; unmatched junction nucleotides: 3. This CDR3 is 15 amino acids long. The CDR3 region has the DNA TGTGCCAGCAGTATGACTAGCGGAAGCACAGATACGCAGTATTTT. It specifies CASSMTSGSTDTQYF. Together with reference TRBV28 and TRBJ2-3, the CDR3 gives the full variable domain: DVKVTQSSRYLVKRTGEKVFLECVQDMDHENMFWYRQDPGLGLRLIYFSYDVKMKEKGDIPEGYSVSREKKERFSLILESASTNQTSMYLCASSMTSGSTDTQYFGPGTRLTVL.

The chain links TRBV6-4 to TRBJ2-1; 8 bases map to TRBD2. CDR3 length equals 13 residues. With 0 bases clipped from V and 15 bases from J, the junction kept 7 bases outside the gene matches. Germline loops: CDR1 MRHNA, CDR2 SNTAGT. The CDR3 protein is CASSDSGSGRLFF. CDR3 in DNA: TGTGCCAGCAGTGACTCGGGAAGCGGGAGATTGTTCTTC.

This clonotype came up a few times. The V call is TRBV18, the J call TRBJ1-5; TRBD1 is a possible D gene (6 bases). Trimming stripped 3 bases from V and 4 bases from J, with 16 bases between. There are 16 residues in the CDR3. Germline V lookup: CDR1 KGHSH, CDR2 LQKENI. DNA for the CDR3: TGTGCCAGCTCACCGTCCAGGGGCCCATATAATCAGCCCCAGCATTTT. Protein product: CASSPSRGPYNQPQHF.

This clonotype occurred many times. The rearrangement links TRBV27 to TRBJ2-3; D remains ambiguous. The germline V gene encodes CDR1 MNHEY and CDR2 SMNVEV (reference sequence). V lost 0 bases and J 4 bases, leaving 5 bases between the germline ends. This CDR3 contains 13 residues. Here the CDR3 reads CASSLSSPDTQYF. CDR3 DNA sequence: TGTGCCAGCAGTTTATCCTCCCCAGATACGCAGTATTTT.